The clone carrying this TCR beta chain showed up many times. The sample belongs to a study of neurological immune-mediated disorders. Trimming at V came to 2 bases and at J to 2 bases, leaving 6 bases not matched to a gene. The CDR3 is made up of 18 amino acids. Germline-derived CDR1 and CDR2 are MNHEY and SVGEGT. TCRdb reanalysed the 5' RACE reads using MiXCR and keeps one entry per CDR3 protein. The sample gives some 120,000 distinct CDR3 sequences, roughly 3.1% of which show up once; roughly 1.3% is in the top ten. The source material was PBMCs. The chain links TRBV6-2 or TRBV6-3 to TRBJ2-3; the match to TRBD2 covers 14 bases. This clonotype originated in a woman aged 25 to 39 with multiple sclerosis. The CDR3 bases are TGTGCCAGCAGTTACCCCGGGACTAGCGGGAGCCCCACAGATACGCAGTATTTT. It encodes CASSYPGTSGSPTDTQYF.